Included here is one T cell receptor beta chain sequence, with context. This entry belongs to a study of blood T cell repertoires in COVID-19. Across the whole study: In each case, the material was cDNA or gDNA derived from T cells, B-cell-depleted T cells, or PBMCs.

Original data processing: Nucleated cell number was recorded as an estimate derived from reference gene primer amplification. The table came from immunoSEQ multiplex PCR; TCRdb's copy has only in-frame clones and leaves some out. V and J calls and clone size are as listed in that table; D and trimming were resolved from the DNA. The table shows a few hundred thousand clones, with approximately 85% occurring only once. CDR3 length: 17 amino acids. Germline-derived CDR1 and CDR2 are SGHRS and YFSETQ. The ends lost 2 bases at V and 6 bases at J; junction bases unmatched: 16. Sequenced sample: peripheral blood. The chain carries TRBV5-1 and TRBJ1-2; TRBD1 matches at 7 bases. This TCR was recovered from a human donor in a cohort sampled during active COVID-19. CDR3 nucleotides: TGCGCCAGCAGCTTAGACAGGGCTCGACTACGTGGGGATGGCTACACCTTC. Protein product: CASSLDRARLRGDGYTF.